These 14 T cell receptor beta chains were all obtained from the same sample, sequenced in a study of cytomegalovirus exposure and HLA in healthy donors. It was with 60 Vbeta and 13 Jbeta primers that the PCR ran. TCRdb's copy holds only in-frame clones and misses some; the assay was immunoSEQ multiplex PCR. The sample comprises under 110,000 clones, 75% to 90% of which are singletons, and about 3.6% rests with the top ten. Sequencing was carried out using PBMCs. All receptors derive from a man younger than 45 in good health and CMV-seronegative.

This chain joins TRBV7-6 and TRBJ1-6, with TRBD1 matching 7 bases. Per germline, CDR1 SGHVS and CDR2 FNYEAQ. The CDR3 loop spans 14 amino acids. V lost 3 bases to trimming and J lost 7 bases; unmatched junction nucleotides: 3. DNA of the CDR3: TGTGCCAGCAGCTTGGGACAGTCCAATTCACCCCTCCACTTT. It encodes CASSLGQSNSPLHF. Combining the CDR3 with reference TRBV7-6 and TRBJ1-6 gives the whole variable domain GAGVSQSPRYKVTKRGQDVALRCDPISGHVSLYWYRQALGQGPEFLTYFNYEAQQDKSGLPNDRFSAERPEGSISTLTIQRTEQRDSAMYRCASSLGQSNSPLHFGNGTRLTVT.

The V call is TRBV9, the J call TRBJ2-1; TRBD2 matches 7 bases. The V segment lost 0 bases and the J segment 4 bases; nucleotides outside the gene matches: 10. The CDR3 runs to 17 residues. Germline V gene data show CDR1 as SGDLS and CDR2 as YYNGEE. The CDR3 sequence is CASSVEAGRDRYNEQFF. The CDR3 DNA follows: TGTGCCAGCAGCGTAGAGGCAGGGAGGGATCGATACAATGAGCAGTTCTTC.

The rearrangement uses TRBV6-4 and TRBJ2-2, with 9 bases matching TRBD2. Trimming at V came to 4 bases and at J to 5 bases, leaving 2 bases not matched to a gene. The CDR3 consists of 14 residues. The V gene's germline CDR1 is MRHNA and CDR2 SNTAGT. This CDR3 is CASSGTSETGELFF. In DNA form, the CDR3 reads TGTGCCAGCAGTGGGACTAGCGAGACCGGGGAGCTGTTTTTT.

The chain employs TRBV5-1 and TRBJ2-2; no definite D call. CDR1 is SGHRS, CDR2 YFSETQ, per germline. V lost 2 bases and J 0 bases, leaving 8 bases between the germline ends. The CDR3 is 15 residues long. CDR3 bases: TGCGCCAGCAGCTTAGACAATACGAACACCGGGGAGCTGTTTTTT. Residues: CASSLDNTNTGELFF.

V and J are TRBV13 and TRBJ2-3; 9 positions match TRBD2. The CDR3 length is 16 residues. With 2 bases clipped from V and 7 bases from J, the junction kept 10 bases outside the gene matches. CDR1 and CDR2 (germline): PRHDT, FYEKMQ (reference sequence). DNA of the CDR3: TGTGCCAGCAGCTTATTGGCGGGGGGGCCATTACATACGCAGTATTTT. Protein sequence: CASSLLAGGPLHTQYF.

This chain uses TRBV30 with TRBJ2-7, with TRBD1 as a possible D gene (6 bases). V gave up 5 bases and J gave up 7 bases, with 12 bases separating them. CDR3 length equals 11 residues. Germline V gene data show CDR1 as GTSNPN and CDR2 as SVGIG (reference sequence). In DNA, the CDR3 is TGTGCCTGGGGCAGGGGAGTAGAGCAGTACTTC. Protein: CAWGRGVEQYF.

DNA for the CDR3: TGTGCCAGTGGGTCTATTGGGGGGAGCACAGATACGCAGTATTTT. This gives the protein CASGSIGGSTDTQYF. The gene calls are TRBV25-1 and TRBJ2-3; a weak D match, TRBD2 (6 bases). From germline, CDR1 is MGHDK and CDR2 SYGVNS. V was trimmed by 9 bases and J by 0 bases, leaving 16 bases between them. The CDR3 totals 15 residues.

DNA of the CDR3: TGTGCCAGTAGTTCTTCAACGAGGGGGGAAAAACTGTTTTTT. Its translation is CASSSSTRGEKLFF. The gene calls are TRBV19 and TRBJ1-4, with D perhaps matching TRBD1 (6 bases). The germline gives CDR1 LNHDA, CDR2 SQIVND (reference sequence). CDR3 length equals 14 residues. Deletions cut 5 bases from V and 8 bases from J, with 15 bases between.

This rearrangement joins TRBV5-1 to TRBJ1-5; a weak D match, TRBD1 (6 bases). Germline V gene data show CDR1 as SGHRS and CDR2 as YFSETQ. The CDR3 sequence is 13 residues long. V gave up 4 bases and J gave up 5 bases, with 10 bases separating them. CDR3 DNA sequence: TGCGCCAGCAGCGACAGGCCCGATCAGCCCCAGCATTTT. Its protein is CASSDRPDQPQHF.

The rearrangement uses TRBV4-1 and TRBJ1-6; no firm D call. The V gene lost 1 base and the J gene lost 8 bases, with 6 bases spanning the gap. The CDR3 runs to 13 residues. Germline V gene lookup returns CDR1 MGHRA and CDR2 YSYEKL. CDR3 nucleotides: TGCGCCAGCAGCCAAGGCGTCTATTCACCCCTCCACTTT. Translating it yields CASSQGVYSPLHF.

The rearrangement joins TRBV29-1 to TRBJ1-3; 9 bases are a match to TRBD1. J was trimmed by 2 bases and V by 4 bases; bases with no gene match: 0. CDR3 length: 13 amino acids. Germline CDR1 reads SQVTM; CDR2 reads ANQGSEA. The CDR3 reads CSVGTGAGNTIYF. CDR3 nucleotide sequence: TGCAGCGTTGGGACAGGGGCTGGAAACACCATATATTTT.

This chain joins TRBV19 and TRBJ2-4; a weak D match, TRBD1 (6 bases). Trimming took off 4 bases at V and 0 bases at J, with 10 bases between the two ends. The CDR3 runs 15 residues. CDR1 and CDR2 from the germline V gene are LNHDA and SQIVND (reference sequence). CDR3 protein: CASSTQGLAKNIQYF. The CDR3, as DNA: TGTGCCAGTAGTACACAGGGATTAGCCAAAAACATTCAGTACTTC.

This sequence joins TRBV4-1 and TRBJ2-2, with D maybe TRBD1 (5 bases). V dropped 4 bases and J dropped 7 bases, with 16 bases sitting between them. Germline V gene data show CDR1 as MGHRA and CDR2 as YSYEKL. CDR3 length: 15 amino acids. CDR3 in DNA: TGCGCCAGCAGCCCCTCGGCCCATAGGGGCGGGGAGCTGTTTTTT. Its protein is CASSPSAHRGGELFF.

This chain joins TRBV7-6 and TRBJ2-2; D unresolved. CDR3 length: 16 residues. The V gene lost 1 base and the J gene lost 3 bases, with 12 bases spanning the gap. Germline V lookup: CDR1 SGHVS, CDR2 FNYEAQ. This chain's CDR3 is CASSLGMAADTGELFF. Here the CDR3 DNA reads TGTGCCAGCAGCTTAGGAATGGCGGCAGACACCGGGGAGCTGTTTTTT.